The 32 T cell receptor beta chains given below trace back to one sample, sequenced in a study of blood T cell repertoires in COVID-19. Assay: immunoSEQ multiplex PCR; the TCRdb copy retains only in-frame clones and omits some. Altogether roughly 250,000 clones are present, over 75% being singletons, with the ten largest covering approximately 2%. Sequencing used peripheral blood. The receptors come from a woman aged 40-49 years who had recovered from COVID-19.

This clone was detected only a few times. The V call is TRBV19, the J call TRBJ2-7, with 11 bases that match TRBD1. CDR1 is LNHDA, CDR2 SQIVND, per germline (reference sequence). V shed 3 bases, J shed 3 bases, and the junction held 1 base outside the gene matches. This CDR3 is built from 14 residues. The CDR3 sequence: CASSMGTGGYEQYF. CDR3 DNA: TGTGCCAGTAGTATGGGGACAGGGGGCTACGAGCAGTACTTC.

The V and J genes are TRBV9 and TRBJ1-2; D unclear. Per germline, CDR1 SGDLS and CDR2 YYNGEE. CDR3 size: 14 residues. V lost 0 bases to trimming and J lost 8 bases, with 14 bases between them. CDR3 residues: CASSVGFVEGGYTF. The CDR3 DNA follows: TGTGCCAGCAGCGTAGGATTCGTCGAGGGAGGCTACACCTTC. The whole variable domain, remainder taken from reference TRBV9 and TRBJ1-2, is DSGVTQTPKHLITATGQRVTLRCSPRSGDLSVYWYQQSLDQGLQFLIQYYNGEERAKGNILERFSAQQFPDLHSELNLSSLELGDSALYFCASSVGFVEGGYTFGSGTRLTVV.

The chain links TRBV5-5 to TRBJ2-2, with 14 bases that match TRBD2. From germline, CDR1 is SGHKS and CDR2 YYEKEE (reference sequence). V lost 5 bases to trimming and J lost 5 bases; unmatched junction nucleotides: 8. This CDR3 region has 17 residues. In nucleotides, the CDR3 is TGTGCCAGCAGGGATGGGACTAGCGGGAGACGTACCGGGGAGCTGTTTTTT. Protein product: CASRDGTSGRRTGELFF.

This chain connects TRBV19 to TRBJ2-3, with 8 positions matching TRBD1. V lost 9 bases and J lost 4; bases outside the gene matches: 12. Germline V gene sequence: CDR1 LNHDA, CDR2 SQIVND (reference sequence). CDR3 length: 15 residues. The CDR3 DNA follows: TGTGCCAGCCGGGACAGGCGCGGACAGTCAGATACGCAGTATTTT. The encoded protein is CASRDRRGQSDTQYF.

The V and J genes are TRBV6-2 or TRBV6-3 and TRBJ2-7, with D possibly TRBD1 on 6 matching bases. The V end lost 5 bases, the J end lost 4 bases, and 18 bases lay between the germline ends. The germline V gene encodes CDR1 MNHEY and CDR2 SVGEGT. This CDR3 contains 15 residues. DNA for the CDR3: TGTGCCAGCAGTCACAGGACAGCTAGCTTTTACGAGCAGTACTTC. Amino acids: CASSHRTASFYEQYF.

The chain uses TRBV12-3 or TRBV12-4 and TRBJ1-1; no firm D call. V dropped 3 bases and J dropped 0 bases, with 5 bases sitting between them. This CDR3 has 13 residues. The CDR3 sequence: CASSFDLNTEAFF. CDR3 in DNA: TGTGCCAGCAGTTTCGACTTGAACACTGAAGCTTTCTTT.

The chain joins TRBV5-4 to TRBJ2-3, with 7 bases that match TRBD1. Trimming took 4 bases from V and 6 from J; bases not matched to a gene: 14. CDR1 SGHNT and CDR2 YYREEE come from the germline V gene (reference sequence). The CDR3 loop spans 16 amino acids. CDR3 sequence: CASSHPGQGGPDTQYF. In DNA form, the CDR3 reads TGTGCCAGCAGCCACCCGGGACAAGGGGGCCCGGATACGCAGTATTTT.

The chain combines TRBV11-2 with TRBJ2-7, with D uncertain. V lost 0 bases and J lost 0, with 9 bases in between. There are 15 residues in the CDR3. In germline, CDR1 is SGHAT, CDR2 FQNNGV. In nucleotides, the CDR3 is TGTGCCAGCAGCTTAGAATCGACTGCCTCCTACGAGCAGTACTTC. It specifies CASSLESTASYEQYF.

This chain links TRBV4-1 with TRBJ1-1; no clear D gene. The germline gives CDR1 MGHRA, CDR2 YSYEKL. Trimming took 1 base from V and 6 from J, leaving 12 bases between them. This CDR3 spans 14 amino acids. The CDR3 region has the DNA TGCGCCAGCAGCCAAGTACCGGGATGGGCTGAAGCTTTCTTT. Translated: CASSQVPGWAEAFF.

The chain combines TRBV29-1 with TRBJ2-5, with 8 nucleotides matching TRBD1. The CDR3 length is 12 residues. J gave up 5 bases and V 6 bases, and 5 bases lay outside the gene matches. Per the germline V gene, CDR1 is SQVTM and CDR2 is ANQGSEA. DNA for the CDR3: TGCAGCGTGGCACGACAGGGGGAGACCCAGTACTTC. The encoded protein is CSVARQGETQYF.

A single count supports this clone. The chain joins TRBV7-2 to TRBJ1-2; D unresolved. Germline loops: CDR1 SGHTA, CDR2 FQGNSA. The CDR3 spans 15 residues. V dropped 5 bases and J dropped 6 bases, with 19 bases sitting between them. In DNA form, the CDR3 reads TGTGCCAGCAGCCCAAACGGACCGGGGAATAATGGCTACACCTTC. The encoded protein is CASSPNGPGNNGYTF.

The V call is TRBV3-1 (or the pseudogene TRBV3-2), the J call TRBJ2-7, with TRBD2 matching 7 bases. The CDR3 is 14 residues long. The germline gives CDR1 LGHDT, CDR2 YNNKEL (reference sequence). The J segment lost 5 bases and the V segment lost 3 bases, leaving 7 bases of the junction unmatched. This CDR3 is CASSQGGSFHEQYF. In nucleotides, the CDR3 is TGTGCCAGCAGCCAGGGCGGGAGCTTCCACGAGCAGTACTTC.

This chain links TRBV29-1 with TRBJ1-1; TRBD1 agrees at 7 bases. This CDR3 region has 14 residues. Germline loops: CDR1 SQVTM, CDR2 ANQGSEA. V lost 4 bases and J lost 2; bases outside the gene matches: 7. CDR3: CSVGQGSFNTEAFF. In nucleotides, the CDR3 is TGCAGCGTTGGACAGGGATCGTTTAACACTGAAGCTTTCTTT. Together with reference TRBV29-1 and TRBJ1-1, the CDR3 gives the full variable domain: SAVISQKPSRDICQRGTSLTIQCQVDSQVTMMFWYRQQPGQSLTLIATANQGSEATYESGFVIDKFPISRPNLTFSTLTVSNMSPEDSSIYLCSVGQGSFNTEAFFGQGTRLTVV.

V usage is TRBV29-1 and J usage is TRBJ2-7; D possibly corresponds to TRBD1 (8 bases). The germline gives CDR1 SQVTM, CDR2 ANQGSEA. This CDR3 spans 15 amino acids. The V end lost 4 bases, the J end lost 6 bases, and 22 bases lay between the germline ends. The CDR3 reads CSVAGPYRGGLEQYF. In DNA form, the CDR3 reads TGCAGCGTTGCCGGCCCTTACAGGGGGGGTCTCGAGCAGTACTTC.

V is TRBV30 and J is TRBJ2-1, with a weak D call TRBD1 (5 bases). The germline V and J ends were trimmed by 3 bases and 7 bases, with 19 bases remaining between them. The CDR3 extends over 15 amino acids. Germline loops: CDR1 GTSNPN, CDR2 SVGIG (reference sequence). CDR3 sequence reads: CAWRADSWVWNEQFF. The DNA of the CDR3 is TGTGCCTGGAGGGCTGACAGTTGGGTTTGGAATGAGCAGTTCTTC. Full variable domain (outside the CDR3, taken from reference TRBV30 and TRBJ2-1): SQTIHQWPATLVQPVGSPLSLECTVEGTSNPNLYWYRQAAGRGLQLLFYSVGIGQISSEVPQNLSASRPQDRQFILSSKKLLLSDSGFYLCAWRADSWVWNEQFFGPGTRLTVL.

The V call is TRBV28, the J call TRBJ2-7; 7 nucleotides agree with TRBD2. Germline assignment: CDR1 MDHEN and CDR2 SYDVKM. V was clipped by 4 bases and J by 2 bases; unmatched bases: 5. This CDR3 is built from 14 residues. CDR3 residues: CASSYRGETYEQYF. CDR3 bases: TGTGCCAGCAGTTACCGGGGGGAAACCTACGAGCAGTACTTC.

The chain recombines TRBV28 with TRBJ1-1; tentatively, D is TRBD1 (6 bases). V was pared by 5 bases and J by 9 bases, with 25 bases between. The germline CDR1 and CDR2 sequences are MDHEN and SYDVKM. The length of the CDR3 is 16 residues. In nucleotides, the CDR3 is TGTGCCAGCAGTACAAACATCGACAGGCAAACGACCAAAGCTTTCTTT. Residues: CASSTNIDRQTTKAFF.

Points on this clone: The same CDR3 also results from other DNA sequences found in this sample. The CDR3 DNA reads as TGTGCCAGCAGCTTAGGCAGCTCTGGAAACACCATATATTTT. Its translation: CASSLGSSGNTIYF. The chain couples TRBV7-9 to TRBJ1-3; D is ambiguous. Trimming stripped 1 base from V and 0 bases from J, with 4 bases between. Germline-derived CDR1 and CDR2 are SEHNR and FQNEAQ (reference sequence). This CDR3 is 14 amino acids long. The variable domain in full, completed from reference TRBV7-9 and TRBJ1-3, reads DTGVSQNPRHKITKRGQNVTFRCDPISEHNRLYWYRQTLGQGPEFLTYFQNEAQLEKSRLLSDRFSAERPKGSFSTLEIQRTEQGDSAMYLCASSLGSSGNTIYFGEGSWLTVV.

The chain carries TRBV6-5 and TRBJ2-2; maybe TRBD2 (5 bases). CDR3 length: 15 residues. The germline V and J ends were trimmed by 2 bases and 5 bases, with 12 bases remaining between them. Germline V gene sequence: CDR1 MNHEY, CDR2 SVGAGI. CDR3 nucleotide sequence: TGTGCCAGCAGTTACGGGCGCCCGGGGACCGGGGAGCTGTTTTTT. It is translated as CASSYGRPGTGELFF.

The CDR3 nucleotides are TGCGCCAGCAGCTCCCTGGGACAGGGGGGAACAGATACGCAGTATTTT. Translating gives CASSSLGQGGTDTQYF. The chain is built from TRBV5-1 and TRBJ2-3, with 11 bases matching TRBD1. Germline values: CDR1 SGHRS, CDR2 YFSETQ. V shed 3 bases, J shed 3 bases, and the junction held 6 bases outside the gene matches. The CDR3 runs to 16 residues.

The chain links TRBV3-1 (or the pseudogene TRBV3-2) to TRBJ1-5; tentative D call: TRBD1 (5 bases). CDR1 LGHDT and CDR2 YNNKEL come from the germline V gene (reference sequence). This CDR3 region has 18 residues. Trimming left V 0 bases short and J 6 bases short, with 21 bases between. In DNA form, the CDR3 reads TGTGCCAGCAGCCAAGATTTAAGGAGGGACCTTAAGGTTCAGCCCCAGCATTTT. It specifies CASSQDLRRDLKVQPQHF.

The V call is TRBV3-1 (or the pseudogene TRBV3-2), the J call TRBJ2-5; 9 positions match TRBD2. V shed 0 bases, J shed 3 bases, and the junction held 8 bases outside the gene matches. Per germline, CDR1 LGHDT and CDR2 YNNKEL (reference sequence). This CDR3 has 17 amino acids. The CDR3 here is CASSQDKATSGKETQYF. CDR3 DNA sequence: TGTGCCAGCAGCCAAGATAAGGCGACTAGCGGAAAAGAGACCCAGTACTTC.

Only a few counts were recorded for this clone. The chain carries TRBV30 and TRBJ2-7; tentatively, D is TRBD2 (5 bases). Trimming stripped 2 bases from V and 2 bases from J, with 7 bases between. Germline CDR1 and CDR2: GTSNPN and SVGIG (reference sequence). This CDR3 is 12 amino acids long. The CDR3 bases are TGTGCCTGGAGTCTGACTACCTACGAGCAGTACTTC. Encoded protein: CAWSLTTYEQYF.

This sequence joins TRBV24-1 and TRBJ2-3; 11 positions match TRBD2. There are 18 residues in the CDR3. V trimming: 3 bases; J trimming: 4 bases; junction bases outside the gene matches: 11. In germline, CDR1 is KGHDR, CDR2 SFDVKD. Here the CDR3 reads CATSDPQTSGAQADTQYF. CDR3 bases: TGTGCCACCAGTGATCCCCAGACTAGCGGGGCACAGGCAGATACGCAGTATTTT.

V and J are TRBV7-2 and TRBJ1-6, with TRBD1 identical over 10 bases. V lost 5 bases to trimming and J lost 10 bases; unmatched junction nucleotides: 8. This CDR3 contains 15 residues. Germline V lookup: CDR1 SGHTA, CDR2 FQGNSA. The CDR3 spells CASSQRTGGQSPLHF. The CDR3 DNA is TGTGCCAGCAGCCAAAGGACAGGGGGTCAATCACCCCTCCACTTT.

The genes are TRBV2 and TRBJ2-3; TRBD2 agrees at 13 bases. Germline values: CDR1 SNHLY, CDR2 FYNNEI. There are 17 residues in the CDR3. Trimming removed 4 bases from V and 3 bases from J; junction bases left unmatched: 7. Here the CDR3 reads CASSVKTSGRGTDTQYF. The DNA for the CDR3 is TGTGCCAGCAGTGTGAAAACTAGCGGGAGGGGAACAGATACGCAGTATTTT.

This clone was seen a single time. CDR3 sequence reads: CASSVSLMGWGTRGNTIYF. CDR3 bases: TGTGCCAGCAGCGTATCTCTCATGGGGTGGGGGACAAGAGGAAACACCATATATTTT. V is TRBV9 and J is TRBJ1-3, with a tentative D call TRBD1 (6 bases). Per germline, CDR1 SGDLS and CDR2 YYNGEE. This CDR3 region has 19 residues. The V and J ends lost 1 base and 4 bases respectively, with 24 bases between them.

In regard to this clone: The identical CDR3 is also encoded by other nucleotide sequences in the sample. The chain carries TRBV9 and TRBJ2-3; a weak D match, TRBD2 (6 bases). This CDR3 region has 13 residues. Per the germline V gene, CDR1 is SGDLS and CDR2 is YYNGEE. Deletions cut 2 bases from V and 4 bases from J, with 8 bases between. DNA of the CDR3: TGTGCCAGCAGCGTCGGGAGCCCAGATACGCAGTATTTT. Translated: CASSVGSPDTQYF.

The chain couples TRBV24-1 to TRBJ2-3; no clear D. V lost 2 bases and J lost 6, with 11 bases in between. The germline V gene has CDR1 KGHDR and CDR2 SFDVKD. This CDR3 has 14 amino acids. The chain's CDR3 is CATSDSRQHDTQYF. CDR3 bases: TGTGCCACCAGTGATTCCAGGCAGCATGATACGCAGTATTTT.

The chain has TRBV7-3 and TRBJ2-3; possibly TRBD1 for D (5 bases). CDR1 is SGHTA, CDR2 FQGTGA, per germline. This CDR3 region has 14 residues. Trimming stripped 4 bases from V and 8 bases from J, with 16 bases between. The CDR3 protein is CASSSLSAGRTQYF. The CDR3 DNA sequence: TGTGCCAGCAGCTCTCTTTCGGCAGGGCGTACGCAGTATTTT.

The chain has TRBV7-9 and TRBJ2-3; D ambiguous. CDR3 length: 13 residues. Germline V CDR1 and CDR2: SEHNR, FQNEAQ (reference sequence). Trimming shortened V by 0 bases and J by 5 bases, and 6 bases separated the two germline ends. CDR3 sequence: CASSLAPRDTQYF. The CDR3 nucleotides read TGTGCCAGCAGCTTAGCTCCCAGAGATACGCAGTATTTT.

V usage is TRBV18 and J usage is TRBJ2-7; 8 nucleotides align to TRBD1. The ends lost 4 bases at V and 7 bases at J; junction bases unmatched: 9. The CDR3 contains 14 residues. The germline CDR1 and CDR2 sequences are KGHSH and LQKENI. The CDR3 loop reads CASSLDRGSEEQYF. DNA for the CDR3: TGTGCCAGCTCACTCGACAGGGGATCTGAGGAGCAGTACTTC.